A selection of T cell receptor beta chains follows, all from one sample in a study of blood T cell repertoires in COVID-19. Only in-frame clones appear in the TCRdb table, and some are missing; sequencing was by immunoSEQ multiplex PCR. The profile shows around 270,000 clones, around nine tenths of them singletons. Material: peripheral blood. Every receptor here comes from a man in his forties who had recovered from COVID-19. Both conserved end residues are part of each CDR3. A D gene is named only where the DNA matches it firmly. A row's size may be missing; if present it is once, few, many or a size class.

clone size: NA; D gene: NA; J gene: TRBJ2-7; V gene: TRBV28; CDR3 protein: CASASPREQYF; CDR3 DNA: TGTGCCAGCGCTTCCCCGAGGGAGCAGTACTTC
clone size: NA; D gene: TRBD1; J gene: TRBJ1-2; V gene: TRBV29-1; CDR3 protein: CSVKTTRGAVGYTF; CDR3 DNA: TGCAGCGTCAAAACCACCAGGGGGGCGGTAGGCTACACCTTC
clone size: once; D gene: TRBD1; J gene: TRBJ2-7; V gene: TRBV19; CDR3 protein: CAKLELTGATLPGYEQYF; CDR3 DNA: TGTGCCAAACTCGAGCTCACAGGGGCGACGCTCCCGGGATACGAGCAGTACTTC
clone size: NA; D gene: NA; J gene: TRBJ2-3; V gene: TRBV11-2; CDR3 protein: CASSLGAGSTDTQYF; CDR3 DNA: TGTGCCAGCAGCTTAGGAGCAGGCAGCACAGATACGCAGTATTTT
clone size: few; D gene: TRBD2; J gene: TRBJ2-7; V gene: TRBV7-8; CDR3 protein: CASSSLRTSRAYEQYF; CDR3 DNA: TGTGCCAGCAGCTCCCTGAGGACTAGCCGGGCGTACGAGCAGTACTTC
clone size: once; D gene: NA; J gene: TRBJ1-1; V gene: TRBV15; CDR3 protein: CATSLIGATEAFF; CDR3 DNA: TGTGCCACCAGCCTCATAGGGGCCACTGAAGCTTTCTTT
clone size: NA; D gene: TRBD1; J gene: TRBJ1-2; V gene: TRBV7-8; CDR3 protein: CASSPGDRGTYGYTF; CDR3 DNA: TGTGCCAGCAGCCCGGGGGACAGGGGAACCTATGGCTACACCTTC
clone size: NA; D gene: NA; J gene: TRBJ2-1; V gene: TRBV14; CDR3 protein: CASSLFISSYNEQFF; CDR3 DNA: TGTGCCAGCAGCCTGTTCATTAGCTCCTACAATGAGCAGTTCTTC
clone size: once; D gene: TRBD1; J gene: TRBJ1-5; V gene: TRBV6-5; CDR3 protein: CASRGTGGSQPQHF; CDR3 DNA: TGTGCCAGCAGGGGGACAGGGGGTAGTCAGCCCCAGCATTTT
clone size: many; D gene: NA; J gene: TRBJ2-7; V gene: TRBV27; CDR3 protein: CASWQGRAYEQYF; CDR3 DNA: TGTGCCAGCTGGCAGGGCCGCGCCTACGAGCAGTACTTC
clone size: NA; D gene: NA; J gene: TRBJ2-3; V gene: TRBV9; CDR3 protein: CASSVAGTYGTDTQYF; CDR3 DNA: TGTGCCAGCAGCGTCGCCGGGACATACGGTACGGATACGCAGTATTTT
clone size: NA; D gene: NA; J gene: TRBJ1-4; V gene: TRBV11-2; CDR3 protein: CASSLEGGTGEKLFF; CDR3 DNA: TGTGCCAGCAGCTTAGAGGGAGGGACGGGTGAAAAACTGTTTTTT
clone size: NA; D gene: NA; J gene: TRBJ2-2; V gene: TRBV19; CDR3 protein: CASSRNRENTGELFF; CDR3 DNA: TGTGCCAGTAGTAGGAACAGGGAGAACACCGGGGAGCTGTTTTTT
clone size: NA; D gene: NA; J gene: TRBJ2-7; V gene: TRBV5-1; CDR3 protein: CASSQGGSNSYEQYF; CDR3 DNA: TGCGCCAGCAGCCAAGGAGGCTCAAACTCCTACGAGCAGTACTTC
clone size: NA; D gene: TRBD1; J gene: TRBJ1-2; V gene: TRBV4-1; CDR3 protein: CASSQYIDRGYGYTF; CDR3 DNA: TGCGCCAGCAGCCAATATATAGACAGGGGGTATGGCTACACCTTC
clone size: NA; D gene: NA; J gene: TRBJ2-5; V gene: TRBV11-2; CDR3 protein: CASSLVRQETQYF; CDR3 DNA: TGTGCCAGCAGCTTAGTGCGGCAAGAGACCCAGTACTTC
clone size: few; D gene: TRBD2; J gene: TRBJ2-7; V gene: TRBV9; CDR3 protein: CASSVGSGRGDEQYF; CDR3 DNA: TGTGCCAGCAGCGTAGGATCCGGCCGGGGGGACGAGCAGTACTTC
clone size: NA; D gene: NA; J gene: TRBJ1-2; V gene: TRBV9; CDR3 protein: CASSVRDMNYGYTF; CDR3 DNA: TGTGCCAGCAGCGTAAGGGACATGAACTATGGCTACACCTTC
clone size: few; D gene: NA; J gene: TRBJ2-7; V gene: TRBV19; CDR3 protein: CASSIARGGTYEQYF; CDR3 DNA: TGTGCCAGTAGTATAGCTCGCGGGGGCACCTACGAGCAGTACTTC
clone size: once; D gene: TRBD1; J gene: TRBJ2-3; V gene: TRBV6-4; CDR3 protein: CASSRDRAADTQYF; CDR3 DNA: TGTGCCAGCAGCCGGGACAGGGCGGCAGATACGCAGTATTTT
clone size: NA; D gene: TRBD1; J gene: TRBJ2-5; V gene: TRBV19; CDR3 protein: CASSTRGQGTETQYF; CDR3 DNA: TGTGCCAGTAGTACGCGGGGACAGGGCACGGAGACCCAGTACTTC
clone size: NA; D gene: NA; J gene: TRBJ2-7; V gene: TRBV5-1; CDR3 protein: CASSYAYEQYF; CDR3 DNA: TGCGCCAGCAGTTATGCCTACGAGCAGTACTTC
clone size: NA; D gene: TRBD1; J gene: TRBJ1-6; V gene: TRBV7-8; CDR3 protein: CASSDGTGSDSPLHF; CDR3 DNA: TGTGCCAGCAGCGATGGGACAGGGTCTGATTCACCCCTCCACTTT
clone size: NA; D gene: TRBD1; J gene: TRBJ2-4; V gene: TRBV7-2; CDR3 protein: CASSSRDREVRLDKNIQYF; CDR3 DNA: TGTGCCAGCAGCTCCCGGGACAGGGAAGTTCGGTTGGACAAAAACATTCAGTACTTC
clone size: NA; D gene: NA; J gene: TRBJ2-7; V gene: TRBV30; CDR3 protein: CARRSGYEQYF; CDR3 DNA: TGTGCCCGGAGATCAGGTTACGAGCAGTACTTC
clone size: NA; D gene: NA; J gene: TRBJ2-3; V gene: TRBV5-1; CDR3 protein: CASKDGSEYDTQYF; CDR3 DNA: TGCGCCAGCAAAGACGGGAGCGAATATGATACGCAGTATTTT
clone size: NA; D gene: TRBD1; J gene: TRBJ2-1; V gene: TRBV19; CDR3 protein: CASSGGTGSSYNEQFF; CDR3 DNA: TGTGCCAGTAGTGGGGGGACAGGAAGCTCCTACAATGAGCAGTTCTTC
clone size: NA; D gene: TRBD1; J gene: TRBJ2-3; V gene: TRBV29-1; CDR3 protein: CSTRQGRTDTQYF; CDR3 DNA: TGCAGCACCCGACAGGGTCGCACAGATACGCAGTATTTT
clone size: once; D gene: NA; J gene: TRBJ2-3; V gene: TRBV10-3; CDR3 protein: CATLQSGPSTDTQYF; CDR3 DNA: TGTGCCACCTTACAAAGCGGGCCCAGCACAGATACGCAGTATTTT
clone size: once; D gene: NA; J gene: TRBJ2-5; V gene: TRBV5-1; CDR3 protein: CASSPHGTSQETQYF; CDR3 DNA: TGCGCCAGCAGCCCCCACGGGACATCCCAAGAGACCCAGTACTTC
clone size: once; D gene: NA; J gene: TRBJ2-3; V gene: TRBV29-1; CDR3 protein: CSVYIFTQYF; CDR3 DNA: TGCAGCGTTTACATATTTACGCAGTATTTT
clone size: NA; D gene: TRBD1; J gene: TRBJ1-2; V gene: TRBV25-1; CDR3 protein: CASSPGDRNYGYTF; CDR3 DNA: TGTGCCAGCAGTCCCGGGGACAGAAACTATGGCTACACCTTC
clone size: NA; D gene: NA; J gene: TRBJ2-3; V gene: TRBV18; CDR3 protein: CASSPYRLSTQYF; CDR3 DNA: TGTGCCAGCTCACCGTACCGACTAAGCACGCAGTATTTT
clone size: NA; D gene: TRBD2; J gene: TRBJ2-1; V gene: TRBV3-1/TRBV3-2; CDR3 protein: CASSPTSGQYNEQFF; CDR3 DNA: TGTGCCAGCTCCCCGACTAGCGGGCAATACAATGAGCAGTTCTTC
clone size: NA; D gene: TRBD2; J gene: TRBJ2-3; V gene: TRBV5-1; CDR3 protein: CASSLPGLADTQYF; CDR3 DNA: TGCGCCAGCAGCCTTCCGGGACTAGCGGATACGCAGTATTTT
clone size: NA; D gene: NA; J gene: TRBJ2-7; V gene: TRBV9; CDR3 protein: CASSPRVALNYEQYF; CDR3 DNA: TGTGCCAGCAGCCCCAGAGTAGCGCTAAACTACGAGCAGTACTTC
clone size: NA; D gene: TRBD1; J gene: TRBJ2-3; V gene: TRBV7-9; CDR3 protein: CASSEDRVITDTQYF; CDR3 DNA: TGTGCCAGCAGCGAGGACAGGGTGATAACAGATACGCAGTATTTT
clone size: NA; D gene: TRBD2; J gene: TRBJ2-3; V gene: TRBV3-1/TRBV3-2; CDR3 protein: CASSQGGTRPFSQYF; CDR3 DNA: TGTGCCAGCAGCCAGGGGGGGACCCGACCCTTCTCGCAGTATTTT
clone size: NA; D gene: NA; J gene: TRBJ1-6; V gene: TRBV5-5; CDR3 protein: CASGHRDNLNSPLHF; CDR3 DNA: TGTGCCAGCGGACACCGGGACAATCTAAATTCACCCCTCCACTTT
clone size: NA; D gene: TRBD2; J gene: TRBJ2-7; V gene: TRBV4-3; CDR3 protein: CASSPGRGAYEQYF; CDR3 DNA: TGCGCCAGCAGCCCAGGACGGGGGGCCTACGAGCAGTACTTC
clone size: once; D gene: TRBD1; J gene: TRBJ1-6; V gene: TRBV18; CDR3 protein: CASSSETGVNSPLHF; CDR3 DNA: TGTGCCAGCTCATCAGAGACAGGGGTCAATTCACCCCTCCACTTT
clone size: NA; D gene: TRBD2; J gene: TRBJ2-1; V gene: TRBV19; CDR3 protein: CASSFSGSVYNEQFF; CDR3 DNA: TGTGCCAGTAGCTTTAGCGGGTCCGTCTACAATGAGCAGTTCTTC
clone size: NA; D gene: NA; J gene: TRBJ2-6; V gene: TRBV18; CDR3 protein: CASSPPGQGANVLTF; CDR3 DNA: TGTGCCAGCTCACCACCCGGACAGGGGGCCAACGTCCTGACTTTC
clone size: NA; D gene: TRBD2; J gene: TRBJ2-2; V gene: TRBV24-1; CDR3 protein: CATSDPLGTSGGSTGELFF; CDR3 DNA: TGTGCCACCAGTGACCCACTTGGGACTAGCGGGGGTAGCACCGGGGAGCTGTTTTTT